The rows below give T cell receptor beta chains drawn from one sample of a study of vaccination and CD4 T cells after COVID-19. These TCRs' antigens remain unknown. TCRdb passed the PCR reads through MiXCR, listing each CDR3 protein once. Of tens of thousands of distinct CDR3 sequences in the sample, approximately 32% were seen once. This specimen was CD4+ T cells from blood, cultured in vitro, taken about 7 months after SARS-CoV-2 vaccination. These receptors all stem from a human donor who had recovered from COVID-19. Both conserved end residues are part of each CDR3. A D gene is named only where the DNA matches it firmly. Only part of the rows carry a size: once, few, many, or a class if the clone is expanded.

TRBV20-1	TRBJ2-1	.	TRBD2	CSARSLAGAYNEQFF	TGCAGTGCTAGAAGTCTAGCGGGGGCCTACAATGAGCAGTTCTTC
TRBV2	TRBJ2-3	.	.	CASSERGSGTDTQYF	TGTGCCAGCAGTGAACGTGGTTCAGGGACAGATACGCAGTATTTT
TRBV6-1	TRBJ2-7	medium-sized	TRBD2	CASSVRAGEYEQYF	TGTGCCAGCAGTGTGCGAGCGGGGGAATACGAGCAGTACTTC
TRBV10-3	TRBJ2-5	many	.	CAIRGGQETQYF	TGTGCCATCCGGGGAGGACAAGAGACCCAGTACTTC
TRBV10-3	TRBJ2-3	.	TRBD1	CAISEDRGDTQYF	TGTGCCATCAGTGAGGACAGGGGAGATACGCAGTATTTT
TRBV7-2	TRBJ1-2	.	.	CASSLGGGSIGGYTF	TGTGCCAGCAGCTTAGGTGGGGGTAGCATTGGTGGCTACACCTTC
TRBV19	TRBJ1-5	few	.	CASSIVQGVINQPQHF	TGTGCCAGTAGTATCGTACAGGGAGTTATCAATCAGCCCCAGCATTTT
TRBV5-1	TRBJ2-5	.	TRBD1	CASSLDPGTGAETQYF	TGCGCCAGCAGCTTGGACCCCGGGACAGGGGCAGAGACCCAGTACTTC
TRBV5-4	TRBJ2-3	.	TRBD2	CASSLGKTSGGDPDTQYF	TGTGCCAGCAGCTTGGGGAAGACGAGCGGGGGGGATCCAGATACGCAGTATTTT
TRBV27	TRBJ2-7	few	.	CASRRGGSYEQYF	TGTGCCAGCAGACGAGGGGGATCCTACGAGCAGTACTTC
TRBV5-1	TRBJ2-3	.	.	CASSPGLQSTDTQYF	TGCGCCAGCAGCCCGGGACTTCAGAGCACAGATACGCAGTATTTT
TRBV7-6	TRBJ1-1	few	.	CASSSRLFSEAFF	TGTGCCAGCAGCTCAAGACTATTTTCTGAAGCTTTCTTT
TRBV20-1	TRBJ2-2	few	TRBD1	CSAKAGTGGTGELFF	TGCAGTGCTAAAGCCGGGACAGGGGGGACCGGGGAGCTGTTTTTT
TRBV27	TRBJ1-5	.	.	CASSFVPLFSNQPQHF	TGTGCCAGCAGTTTCGTCCCATTATTTAGCAATCAGCCCCAGCATTTT
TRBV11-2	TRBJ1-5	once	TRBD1	CASSFDRGGQPQHF	TGTGCCAGCAGCTTCGACAGGGGTGGCCAGCCCCAGCATTTT
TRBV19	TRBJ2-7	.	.	CASSILIGSYEQYF	TGTGCCAGTAGTATCCTGATTGGTTCCTACGAGCAGTACTTC
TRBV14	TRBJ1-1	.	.	CASSQVGVAFF	TGTGCCAGCAGCCAAGTGGGGGTAGCTTTCTTT
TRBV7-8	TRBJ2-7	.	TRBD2	CASSQGLAGNEQYF	TGTGCCAGCAGCCAAGGACTAGCGGGAAACGAGCAGTACTTC
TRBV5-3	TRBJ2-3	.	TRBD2	CARSVTSGTDTQYF	TGTGCCAGAAGCGTGACTAGCGGCACAGATACGCAGTATTTT
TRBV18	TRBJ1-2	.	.	CASSPPGGDGYTF	TGTGCCAGCTCACCACCGGGAGGGGATGGCTACACCTTC
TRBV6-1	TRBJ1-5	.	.	CASSPVRNQPQHF	TGTGCCAGCAGCCCCGTACGAAATCAGCCCCAGCATTTT
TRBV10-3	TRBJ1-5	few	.	CATRGDLNQPQHF	TGTGCCACAAGAGGGGATCTCAATCAGCCCCAGCATTTT
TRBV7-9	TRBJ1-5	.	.	CASSNQGTQPQHF	TGTGCCAGCAGCAACCAGGGTACCCAGCCCCAGCATTTT